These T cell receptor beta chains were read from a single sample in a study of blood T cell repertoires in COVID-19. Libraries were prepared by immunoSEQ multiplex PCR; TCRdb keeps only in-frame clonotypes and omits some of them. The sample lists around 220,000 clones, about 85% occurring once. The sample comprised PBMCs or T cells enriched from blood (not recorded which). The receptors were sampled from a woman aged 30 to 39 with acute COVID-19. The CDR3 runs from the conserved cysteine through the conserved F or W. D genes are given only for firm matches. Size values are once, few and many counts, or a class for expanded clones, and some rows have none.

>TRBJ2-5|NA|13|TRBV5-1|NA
CASAREHQETQYF
TGCGCCAGCGCACGGGAGCACCAAGAGACCCAGTACTTC
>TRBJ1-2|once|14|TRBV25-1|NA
CASSRPGANYGYTF
TGTGCCAGCAGTAGACCGGGAGCTAACTATGGCTACACCTTC
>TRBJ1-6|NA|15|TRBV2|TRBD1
CASREQGNYNSPLHF
TGTGCCAGCAGGGAACAGGGGAACTATAATTCACCCCTCCACTTT
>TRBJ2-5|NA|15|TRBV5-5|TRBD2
CASALARLAEETQYF
TGTGCCAGCGCACTCGCACGGCTAGCGGAAGAGACCCAGTACTTC
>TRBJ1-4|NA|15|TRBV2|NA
CASSSTGLNNEKLFF
TGTGCCAGCAGTTCTACCGGGTTAAATAATGAAAAACTGTTTTTT
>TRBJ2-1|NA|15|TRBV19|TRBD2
CASNGGRAVIGEQFF
TGTGCCAGTAATGGCGGGAGGGCCGTCATCGGTGAGCAGTTCTTC
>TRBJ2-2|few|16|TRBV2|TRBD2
CASTQAGAPNTGELFF
TGTGCCAGCACCCAAGCGGGGGCCCCGAACACCGGGGAGCTGTTTTTT
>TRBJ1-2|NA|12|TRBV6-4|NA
CASSDRGGGYTF
TGTGCCAGCAGTGACCGTGGAGGTGGCTACACCTTC
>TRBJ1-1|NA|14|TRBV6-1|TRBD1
CASSERDSGPEAFF
TGTGCCAGCAGTGAACGGGACAGTGGCCCTGAAGCTTTCTTT
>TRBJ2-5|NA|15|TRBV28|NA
CASSRRTGDQETQYF
TGTGCCAGCAGCCGAAGGACGGGAGATCAAGAGACCCAGTACTTC
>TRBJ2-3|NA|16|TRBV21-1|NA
CASKAGGTGRADTQYF
TGTGCCAGCAAAGCGGGGGGGACGGGTCGGGCAGATACGCAGTATTTT
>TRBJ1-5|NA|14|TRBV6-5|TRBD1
CASIRGDSNQPQHF
TGTGCCAGCATCAGGGGGGATAGCAATCAGCCCCAGCATTTT
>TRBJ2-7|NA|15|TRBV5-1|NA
CASSSQGSLPYEQYF
TGCGCCAGCAGTTCCCAGGGGTCTCTTCCCTACGAGCAGTACTTC
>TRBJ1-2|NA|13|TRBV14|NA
CASSQSRVIGYTF
TGTGCCAGCAGCCAAAGCAGGGTTATTGGCTACACCTTC
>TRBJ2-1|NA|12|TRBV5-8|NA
CASSLEFYEQFF
TGTGCCAGCAGCTTGGAATTCTATGAGCAGTTCTTC
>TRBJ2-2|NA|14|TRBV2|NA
CASSPQGHTGELFF
TGTGCCAGCAGCCCACAGGGCCACACCGGGGAGCTGTTTTTT
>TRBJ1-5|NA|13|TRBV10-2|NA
CASSRTQSQPQHF
TGCGCCAGCAGTAGGACACAGAGTCAGCCCCAGCATTTT
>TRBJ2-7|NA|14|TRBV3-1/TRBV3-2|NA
CASSFWVGGYEQYF
TGTGCCAGCAGCTTCTGGGTAGGGGGCTACGAGCAGTACTTC
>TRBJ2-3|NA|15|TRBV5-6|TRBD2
CASSTIAGGFDTQYF
TGTGCCAGCAGCACAATAGCGGGAGGATTTGATACGCAGTATTTT
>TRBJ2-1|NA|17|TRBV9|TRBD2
CASSVGLAGGFYNEQFF
TGTGCCAGCAGCGTAGGCCTAGCGGGAGGGTTCTACAATGAGCAGTTCTTC
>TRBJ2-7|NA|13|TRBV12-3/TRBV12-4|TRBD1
CASSLRQGTEQYF
TGTGCCAGCAGTTTACGACAGGGTACCGAGCAGTACTTC
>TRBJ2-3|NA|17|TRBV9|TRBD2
CASSVGVRGGVSDTQYF
TGTGCCAGCAGCGTAGGGGTGCGGGGGGGAGTCTCGGATACGCAGTATTTT
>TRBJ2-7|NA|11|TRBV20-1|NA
CSGTSSYEQYF
TGCAGTGGTACCAGCTCCTACGAGCAGTACTTC
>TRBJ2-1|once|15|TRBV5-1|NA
CASSLEGAHYNEQFF
TGCGCCAGCAGCTTGGAAGGGGCCCACTACAATGAGCAGTTCTTC
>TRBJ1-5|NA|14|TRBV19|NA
CASSPRTGSGPQHF
TGTGCCAGTAGCCCTAGGACGGGGTCGGGGCCCCAGCATTTT
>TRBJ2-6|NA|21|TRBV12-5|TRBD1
CASGKGQGAGSVSSGANVLTF
TGTGCTAGTGGTAAGGGACAGGGGGCTGGTAGCGTAAGCTCTGGGGCCAACGTCCTGACTTTC
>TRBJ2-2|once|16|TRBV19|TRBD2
CASSPLAGGNTGELFF
TGTGCCAGTAGTCCACTAGCGGGAGGCAACACCGGGGAGCTGTTTTTT
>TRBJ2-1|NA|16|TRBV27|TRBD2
CASSSRLQRGYNEQFF
TGTGCCAGCAGTAGCCGACTCCAGCGGGGATACAATGAGCAGTTCTTC
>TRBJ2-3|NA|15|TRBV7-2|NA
CASSFARFGTDTQYF
TGTGCCAGCAGCTTCGCGAGGTTCGGCACAGATACGCAGTATTTT
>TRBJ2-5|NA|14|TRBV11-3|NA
CASSPGGPQETQYF
TGTGCCAGCAGCCCAGGGGGGCCCCAAGAGACCCAGTACTTC
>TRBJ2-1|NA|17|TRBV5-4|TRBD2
CASSTRLAGFSYNEQFF
TGTGCCAGCAGCACCAGACTAGCGGGATTCTCCTACAATGAGCAGTTCTTC
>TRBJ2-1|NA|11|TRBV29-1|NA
CSVSPGDEQFF
TGCAGCGTTTCGCCGGGAGATGAGCAGTTCTTC
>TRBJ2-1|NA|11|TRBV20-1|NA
CSARSGIEQFF
TGCAGTGCTAGATCCGGGATTGAGCAGTTCTTC
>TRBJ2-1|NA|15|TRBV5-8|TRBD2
CASSYLGGGYNEQFF
TGTGCCAGCAGTTATCTGGGGGGGGGCTACAATGAGCAGTTCTTC
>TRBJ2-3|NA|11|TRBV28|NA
CASGRLDTQYF
TGTGCCAGCGGGAGATTAGATACGCAGTATTTT
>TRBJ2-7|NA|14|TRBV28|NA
CASTGVAGVYEQYF
TGTGCCAGCACCGGGGTGGCAGGGGTTTACGAGCAGTACTTC
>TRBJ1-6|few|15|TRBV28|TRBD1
CASSLRTGGNSPLHF
TGTGCCAGCAGTTTGCGGACAGGGGGGAATTCACCCCTCCACTTT
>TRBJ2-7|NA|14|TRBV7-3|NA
CASSLGPPYYEQYF
TGTGCCAGCAGCTTGGGGCCCCCGTACTACGAGCAGTACTTC
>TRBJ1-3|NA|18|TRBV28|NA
CASSLDNSGTASGNTIYF
TGTGCCAGCAGTTTAGATAATTCCGGCACAGCCTCTGGAAACACCATATATTTT
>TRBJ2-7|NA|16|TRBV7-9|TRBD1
CASSGSRQGAVYEQYF
TGTGCCAGCAGCGGATCCCGACAGGGGGCTGTCTACGAGCAGTACTTC
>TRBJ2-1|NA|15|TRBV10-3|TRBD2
CAIKRSGGTYNEQFF
TGTGCCATCAAACGGTCGGGAGGAACATACAATGAGCAGTTCTTC